The present entry profiles one TCR beta chain with its context. An equimolar mix of two oligonucleotides served as the beta constant-region primer for TRBC1 and TRBC2. A 12-nucleotide UMI and the SP2 primer were added to the cDNA 3' end by oligonucleotide ligation. Four rounds of PCR amplified the ligated cDNA using nested alpha and beta constant-region primers plus SP2. MiXCR, applied by TCRdb to the UMI-ligation and nested PCR reads, yields one record per CDR3 protein. The sample shows tens of thousands of distinct CDR3 sequences, about an eighth of them seen only once. The sample originates from a study of naive and memory T cell subsets. This CDR3 comprises 12 residues. The ends were cut back, 2 bases at V and 7 bases at J, with 10 bases in the middle. Per the germline V gene, CDR1 is SGHRS and CDR2 is YFSETQ.

The J gene is TRBJ2-7, the V gene TRBV5-1; no definite D call. The material sequenced was central memory CD4+ T cells from blood. This receptor was taken from a human donor in good health. The CDR3 here is CASSFREGEQYF. The CDR3, as DNA: TGCGCCAGCAGCTTCCGCGAAGGGGAGCAGTACTTC.